This T cell receptor beta chain was identified in a study of post-analysis software for immune sequencing data. Whole-study context: Multiple sclerosis in the patients followed relapsing-remitting, secondary progressive and progressive-relapsing courses. Findings and caveats of the study: By F measure, samples from a shared preparation batch strongly co-clustered. For normalized Chao1 diversity, multiple sclerosis patients scored significantly lower than controls did. With TRBV5-6, TRBV5-1 and TRBV20-1 included, about five TRBV segments were more frequent in patients than in controls.

About this clonotype itself: Its antigen remains unidentified.

Per germline, CDR1 ENHRY and CDR2 SYGVKD. V was pared by 11 bases and J by 4 bases, with 17 bases between. The CDR3 has 14 residues. Libraries were made from TCR beta cDNA, and they carried unique molecular identifiers. Yield was roughly 0.5 million cDNA molecules from around 0.96 to 9.9 million T cells. TCRdb passed the PCR reads through MiXCR, listing each CDR3 protein once. The sample yields around 710,000 distinct CDR3 sequences, 35% to 55% seen once. V and J are TRBV10-3 and TRBJ1-4; possibly TRBD1 for D (5 bases). The sample was blood. The sequence was obtained from a girl under 18 with multiple sclerosis. This chain's CDR3 is CASRGQGLNEKLFF. CDR3 bases: TGTGCCTCCAGAGGGCAGGGCCTTAATGAAAAACTGTTTTTT.